Below are 11 T cell receptor beta chains sequenced from a single sample in a study of blood T cell repertoires in COVID-19 (dated by TCRdb to 2018 to 2021). Receptor libraries were prepared by the immunoSEQ multiplex PCR assay. TCRdb limited this immuneACCESS table to in-frame rearrangements with V and J called. A share of clones is missing; checked studies link under half to unresolved V genes, and the rest is unexplained. Across this sample there are 300,000 to 450,000 clones, with approximately 81% seen only once. Jointly, the top ten make up roughly 3.6% of the sample. Sequenced: peripheral blood. These receptor sequences come from a woman aged 18-29 years with acute or convalescent COVID-19.

V usage is TRBV2 and J usage is TRBJ2-7; 7 positions match TRBD1. CDR1 and CDR2 from the germline V gene are SNHLY and FYNNEI. This CDR3 has 13 amino acids. V was clipped by 6 bases and J by 6 bases; unmatched bases: 8. The DNA for the CDR3 is TGTGCCAGCAGACCCGGGACAGCCGGCGAGCAGTACTTC. Its translation is CASRPGTAGEQYF.

The chain employs TRBV7-3 and TRBJ2-7; tentative D call: TRBD1 (6 bases). CDR3 length: 13 residues. V was cut by 6 bases and J by 5 bases, with 14 bases left in between. From germline, CDR1 is SGHTA and CDR2 FQGTGA. The CDR3 loop reads CASSSTGIDEQYF. CDR3 DNA: TGTGCCAGCAGTTCCACAGGGATCGACGAGCAGTACTTC.

The chain recombines TRBV28 with TRBJ1-1; D is ambiguous. The CDR3 consists of 15 residues. Germline-derived CDR1 and CDR2 are MDHEN and SYDVKM. V gave up 2 bases and J gave up 0 bases, with 10 bases separating them. Here the CDR3 DNA reads TGTGCCAGCAGTTTAAAGCCTAATATGAACACTGAAGCTTTCTTT. Translation: CASSLKPNMNTEAFF.

The chain joins TRBV29-1 to TRBJ1-3; D perhaps matches TRBD1 (5 bases). Trimming shortened V by 4 bases and J by 0 bases, and 13 bases separated the two germline ends. There are 15 residues in the CDR3. Per the germline V gene, CDR1 is SQVTM and CDR2 is ANQGSEA. DNA of the CDR3: TGCAGCGTTGTAGGGACTCTTGACTCTGGAAACACCATATATTTT. Translated, it gives CSVVGTLDSGNTIYF.

The gene calls are TRBV29-1 and TRBJ2-7; 7 positions match TRBD1. Germline CDR1 SQVTM, CDR2 ANQGSEA. Unmatched junction bases numbered 11, after V lost 6 bases and J lost 0 bases. There are 15 residues in the CDR3. CDR3: CSVADRVQSSYEQYF. The CDR3 coding sequence is TGCAGCGTCGCTGACAGGGTCCAAAGCTCCTACGAGCAGTACTTC.

In DNA form, the CDR3 reads TGCAGTGTGGGGGGAGTCACTGAAGCTTTCTTT. This codes for CSVGGVTEAFF. The chain couples TRBV20-1 to TRBJ1-1; a weak D match, TRBD1 (5 bases). Between the trimmed V and J ends, which lost 7 bases and 4 bases, there was a span of 10 bases. The CDR3 covers 11 residues. In germline, CDR1 is DFQATT, CDR2 SNEGSKA (reference sequence).

Only a few counts were recorded for this clone. The V gene is TRBV3-1 (or the pseudogene TRBV3-2), the J gene TRBJ1-3; 8 positions match TRBD1. The CDR3 length is 16 residues. Trimming took 3 bases from V and 0 from J; bases not matched to a gene: 4. CDR1 LGHDT and CDR2 YNNKEL come from the germline V gene (reference sequence). The CDR3 DNA sequence: TGTGCCAGCAGCCATCAGGGACAGGACTCTGGAAACACCATATATTTT. Translating gives CASSHQGQDSGNTIYF.

The V and J genes are TRBV27 and TRBJ1-6, with 11 bases that match TRBD1. CDR1 MNHEY and CDR2 SMNVEV come from the germline V gene (reference sequence). V gave up 8 bases and J gave up 10 bases; unmatched junction bases: 16. This CDR3 is 17 amino acids long. The CDR3 region has the DNA TGTGCCAGCGGATTGCATTCGGGACAGGGGGTAGGGTCACCCCTCCACTTT. Protein sequence: CASGLHSGQGVGSPLHF.

The chain has TRBV28 and TRBJ2-1; tentative D call: TRBD2 (6 bases). V was trimmed by 3 bases and J by 2 bases, leaving 11 bases between them. Per germline, CDR1 MDHEN and CDR2 SYDVKM. This CDR3 spans 15 amino acids. The chain's CDR3 is CASSLGGNPYNEQFF. CDR3 in DNA: TGTGCCAGCAGTTTGGGCGGGAATCCCTACAATGAGCAGTTCTTC.

The chain recombines TRBV6-5 with TRBJ1-3; D unresolved. Germline values: CDR1 MNHEY, CDR2 SVGAGI. With 5 bases removed from V and 2 bases from J, the gap between germline ends came to 10 bases. This CDR3 spans 14 amino acids. CDR3 DNA sequence: TGTGCCAGCAGTCCTACGAAAGCTGGAAACACCATATATTTT. Residues: CASSPTKAGNTIYF.

On this clone: Different DNA sequences within this sample yield the same CDR3. CDR3 in amino acids: CASSRQGPNNQPQHF. CDR3 DNA: TGTGCCAGCAGTCGACAGGGGCCCAACAATCAGCCCCAGCATTTT. The chain is built from TRBV2 and TRBJ1-5, with 8 bases that match TRBD1. The J segment lost 3 bases and the V segment lost 5 bases, leaving 6 bases of the junction unmatched. CDR3 length: 15 residues. CDR1 is SNHLY and CDR2 is FYNNEI in the germline V gene.